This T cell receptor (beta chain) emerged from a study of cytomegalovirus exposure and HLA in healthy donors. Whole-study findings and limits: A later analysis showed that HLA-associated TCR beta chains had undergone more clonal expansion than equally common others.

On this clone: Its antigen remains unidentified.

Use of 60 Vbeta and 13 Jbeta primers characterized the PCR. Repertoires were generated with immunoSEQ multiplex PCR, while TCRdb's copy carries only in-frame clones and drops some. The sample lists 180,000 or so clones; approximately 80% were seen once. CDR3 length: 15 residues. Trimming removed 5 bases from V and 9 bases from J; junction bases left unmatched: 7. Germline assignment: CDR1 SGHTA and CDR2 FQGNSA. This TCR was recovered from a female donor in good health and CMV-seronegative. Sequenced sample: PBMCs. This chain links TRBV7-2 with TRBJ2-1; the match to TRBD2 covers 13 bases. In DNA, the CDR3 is TGTGCCAGCAGCCCCGGGACTAGCGGGGTTGGTGAGCAGTTCTTC. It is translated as CASSPGTSGVGEQFF. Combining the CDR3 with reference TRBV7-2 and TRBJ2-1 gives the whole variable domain GAGVSQSPSNKVTEKGKDVELRCDPISGHTALYWYRQSLGQGLEFLIYFQGNSAPDKSGLPSDRFSAERTGGSVSTLTIQRTQQEDSAVYLCASSPGTSGVGEQFFGPGTRLTVL.